This T cell receptor (beta chain) is drawn from a study of OX40 agonist ivuxolimab in advanced cancers. Study-wide findings and caveats: In the 0.1 to 3.0 mg/kg range, CD4+ and CD8+ blood T cells had expanded clonally by week 6.

Remarks on this clone: The antigen is unknown.

The CDR3 has 14 residues. In germline, CDR1 is LNHDA, CDR2 SQIVND (reference sequence). With 3 bases removed from V and 4 bases from J, the gap between germline ends came to 12 bases. The data were produced by immunoSEQ multiplex PCR, yet TCRdb's version contains in-frame clones alone and is incomplete. The sample carries approximately 64,000 clones, 83% recorded once. The source material was CD4+ or CD8+ T cells sorted from blood, sampled in a trial of the OX40 agonist ivuxolimab. The rearrangement uses TRBV19 and TRBJ1-1; a weak D match, TRBD1 (5 bases). The origin of this receptor is an adult with an advanced solid tumor such as melanoma, head and neck, liver or kidney cancer. The CDR3 protein is CASSMGGGITEAFF. In DNA, the CDR3 is TGTGCCAGTAGTATGGGGGGAGGAATCACTGAAGCTTTCTTT.